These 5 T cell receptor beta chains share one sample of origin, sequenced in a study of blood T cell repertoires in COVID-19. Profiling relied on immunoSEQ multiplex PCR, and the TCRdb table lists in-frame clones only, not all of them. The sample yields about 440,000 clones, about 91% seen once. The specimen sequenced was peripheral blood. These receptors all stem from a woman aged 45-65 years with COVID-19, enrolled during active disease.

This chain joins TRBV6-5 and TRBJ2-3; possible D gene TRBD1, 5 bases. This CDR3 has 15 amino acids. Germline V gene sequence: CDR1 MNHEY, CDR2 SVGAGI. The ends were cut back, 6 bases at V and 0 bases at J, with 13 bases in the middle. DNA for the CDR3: TGTGCCAGCAGCTTCTCAGGACATAGCACAGATACGCAGTATTTT. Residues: CASSFSGHSTDTQYF.

CDR3 amino acids: CASLRGSYNEQFF. In DNA, the CDR3 is TGCGCCAGCCTCCGCGGCTCCTACAATGAGCAGTTCTTC. The chain carries TRBV10-2 and TRBJ2-1; D gene ambiguous. The CDR3 runs 13 residues. The germline V gene encodes CDR1 WSHSY and CDR2 SAAADI. V was pared by 8 bases and J by 0 bases, with 8 bases between.

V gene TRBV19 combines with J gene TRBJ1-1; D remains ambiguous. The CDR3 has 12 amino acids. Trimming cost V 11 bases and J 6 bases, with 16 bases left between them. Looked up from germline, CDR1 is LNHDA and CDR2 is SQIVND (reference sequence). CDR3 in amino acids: CAPNLRDSEAFF. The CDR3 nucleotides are TGTGCCCCAAACCTCCGAGATTCTGAAGCTTTCTTT.

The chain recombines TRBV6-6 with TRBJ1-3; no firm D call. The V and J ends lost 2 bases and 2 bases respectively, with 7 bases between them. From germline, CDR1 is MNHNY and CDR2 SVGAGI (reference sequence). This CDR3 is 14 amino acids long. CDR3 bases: TGTGCCAGCAGTTACGAATCGGCTGGAAACACCATATATTTT. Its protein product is CASSYESAGNTIYF.

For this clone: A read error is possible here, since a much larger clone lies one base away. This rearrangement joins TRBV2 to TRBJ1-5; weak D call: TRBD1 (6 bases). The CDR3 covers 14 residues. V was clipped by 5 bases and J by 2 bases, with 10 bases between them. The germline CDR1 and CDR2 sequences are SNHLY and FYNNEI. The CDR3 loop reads CASSPRQGNQPQHF. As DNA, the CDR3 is TGTGCCAGCAGTCCCCGACAGGGCAATCAGCCCCAGCATTTT.